This entry describes one TCR beta chain. Its target is not known. The sample originates from a study of T cell responses to AZD1222 COVID-19 vaccine. Findings and limits, study-wide: CD4 TCRs associated with vaccination spanned spike, dominating at 160-218 and 743-854. Most donors were white British and more were female, and clonal diversity was possibly underestimated. Reports indicate that nearly half of spike-specific TCRs are directed at unmutated variant regions.

The method was immunoSEQ multiplex PCR; TCRdb's version includes in-frame clones alone and lacks a portion of them. The sample lists 130,000 to 150,000 clones; just over 90% were seen once. The clonotype comes from an adult in good health. This specimen was peripheral blood, taken on day 0 of AZD1222 vaccination.

The CDR3 protein is CASSLAGGPGETQYF. Written as DNA, the CDR3 is TGTGCCAGCAGCTTAGCGGGAGGGCCGGGAGAGACCCAGTACTTC. J is TRBJ2-5 and V is TRBV5-5; 10 bases line up with TRBD2. With V trimmed by 2 bases and J by 4 bases, 5 bases remained unmatched. Germline V gene sequence: CDR1 SGHKS, CDR2 YYEKEE (reference sequence). CDR3 size: 15 residues.